The rows below give T cell receptor beta chains drawn from one sample of a study of molecular identifiers for immune sequencing clone quantification. TCRdb ran MiXCR on the PCR reads and lists one entry per CDR3 protein. Of just under 650,000 distinct CDR3 sequences listed, just under 20% are singletons. Sequencing was done on a sample of naive CD8+ T cells from blood, with Jurkat cell RNA spiked in. The receptors were sampled from a human donor in good health. Some libraries in this study had Jurkat cell RNA spiked in. The CDR3 runs from the conserved cysteine through the conserved F or W. Each record gives: clone size, D gene, J gene, V gene, CDR3 protein, CDR3 DNA. The D gene is left open where the match is weak. Clone sizes are given selectively: once, few, many, or a class where the clone is expanded.

size: few
D: TRBD1
J: TRBJ1-4
V: TRBV7-9
CDR3: CASSSTGFSTNEKLFF
DNA: TGTGCCAGCAGCTCGACAGGGTTTTCAACTAATGAAAAACTGTTTTTT

size: many
D: TRBD1
J: TRBJ2-1
V: TRBV28
CDR3: CASSPTGGAVHEQFF
DNA: TGTGCCAGCAGCCCGACAGGGGGCGCGGTCCATGAGCAGTTCTTC

size: -
D: -
J: TRBJ2-3
V: TRBV9
CDR3: CASSSDGGDTQYF
DNA: TGTGCCAGCTCCTCAGACGGGGGCGATACGCAGTATTTT

size: few
D: TRBD1
J: TRBJ1-2
V: TRBV12-3/TRBV12-4
CDR3: CASSLDRGYGYTF
DNA: TGTGCCAGCAGCCTAGACAGGGGCTATGGCTACACCTTC

size: few
D: -
J: TRBJ2-5
V: TRBV6-5
CDR3: CASSYSAAARETQYF
DNA: TGTGCCAGCAGTTACTCGGCAGCCGCGAGAGAGACCCAGTACTTC

size: -
D: TRBD2
J: TRBJ2-7
V: TRBV30
CDR3: CAWSAGLAGVEQYF
DNA: TGTGCCTGGAGTGCCGGACTAGCGGGAGTCGAGCAGTACTTC

size: -
D: -
J: TRBJ2-5
V: TRBV7-9
CDR3: CASSLDPAGWETQYF
DNA: TGTGCCAGCAGCTTAGATCCGGCCGGCTGGGAGACCCAGTACTTC

size: many
D: TRBD2
J: TRBJ2-4
V: TRBV2
CDR3: CASSGPQSGGYAIAKNIQYF
DNA: TGTGCCAGCAGTGGACCCCAAAGCGGGGGTTATGCCATAGCCAAAAACATTCAGTACTTC

size: many
D: TRBD1
J: TRBJ2-7
V: TRBV5-4
CDR3: CASGMDRGPYEQYF
DNA: TGTGCCAGCGGGATGGACAGGGGCCCCTACGAGCAGTACTTC

size: many
D: -
J: TRBJ2-5
V: TRBV9
CDR3: CASSVEGGGWGETQYF
DNA: TGTGCCAGCAGCGTAGAAGGAGGGGGCTGGGGAGAGACCCAGTACTTC

size: -
D: -
J: TRBJ1-2
V: TRBV7-9
CDR3: CASSLGAPGDYGYTF
DNA: TGTGCCAGCAGCTTGGGGGCTCCAGGGGACTATGGCTACACCTTC

size: few
D: -
J: TRBJ2-7
V: TRBV4-1
CDR3: CASSQDGFYSYEQYF
DNA: TGCGCCAGCAGCCAAGATGGGTTCTACTCCTACGAGCAGTACTTC

size: few
D: TRBD1
J: TRBJ1-1
V: TRBV12-3/TRBV12-4
CDR3: CASSLFFVTGVNTEAFF
DNA: TGTGCCAGCAGTTTATTCTTCGTCACAGGGGTGAACACTGAAGCTTTCTTT

size: -
D: -
J: TRBJ1-2
V: TRBV6-2/TRBV6-3
CDR3: CASSYRTEPVPNFYGYTF
DNA: TGTGCCAGCAGTTATCGGACGGAGCCTGTCCCGAACTTCTATGGCTACACCTTC

size: many
D: TRBD1
J: TRBJ1-6
V: TRBV9
CDR3: CASSADDREYNSPLHF
DNA: TGTGCCAGCAGCGCGGACGACAGGGAATATAATTCACCCCTCCACTTT

size: -
D: -
J: TRBJ2-7
V: TRBV5-6
CDR3: CASSLAGEATSYNEQYF
DNA: TGTGCCAGCAGCTTGGCAGGGGAGGCCACCTCCTACAATGAGCAGTACTTC

size: few
D: TRBD1
J: TRBJ2-2
V: TRBV9
CDR3: CASSVATGGQNTGELFF
DNA: TGTGCCAGCAGCGTAGCTACAGGGGGGCAGAACACCGGGGAGCTGTTTTTT

size: many
D: -
J: TRBJ2-3
V: TRBV11-2
CDR3: CASSFGDATDTQYF
DNA: TGTGCCAGCAGCTTTGGGGATGCGACAGATACGCAGTATTTT

size: -
D: -
J: TRBJ1-4
V: TRBV7-9
CDR3: CASSSKDSPSEKLFF
DNA: TGTGCCAGCAGCTCCAAGGACAGTCCCTCTGAAAAACTGTTTTTT

size: many
D: -
J: TRBJ1-6
V: TRBV7-9
CDR3: CASSLARTNNSPLHF
DNA: TGTGCCAGCAGCTTAGCCCGGACCAATAATTCACCCCTCCACTTT

size: many
D: -
J: TRBJ1-5
V: TRBV7-9
CDR3: CASTTEGSNQPQHF
DNA: TGTGCCAGCACCACTGAGGGTAGCAATCAGCCCCAGCATTTT

size: many
D: -
J: TRBJ2-7
V: TRBV20-1
CDR3: CSAKAVLSYEQYF
DNA: TGCAGTGCAAAAGCAGTACTCTCCTACGAGCAGTACTTC

size: many
D: -
J: TRBJ1-1
V: TRBV3-1
CDR3: CASSQDGMGGRTEAFF
DNA: TGTGCCAGCAGCCAAGATGGGATGGGGGGCCGGACTGAAGCTTTCTTT

size: many
D: -
J: TRBJ2-6
V: TRBV7-2
CDR3: CASSSEGGRLGANVLTF
DNA: TGTGCCAGCAGCTCGGAAGGGGGGCGCCTTGGGGCCAACGTCCTGACTTTC

size: -
D: -
J: TRBJ1-5
V: TRBV19
CDR3: CASSIYPNGQPQHF
DNA: TGTGCCAGTAGTATCTATCCGAACGGACAGCCCCAGCATTTT

size: many
D: -
J: TRBJ2-3
V: TRBV12-3/TRBV12-4
CDR3: CASRREGTAVIDTQYF
DNA: TGTGCCAGCAGGAGGGAGGGGACAGCGGTGATAGATACGCAGTATTTT

size: -
D: TRBD1
J: TRBJ2-2
V: TRBV19
CDR3: CATLWDRGTGELFF
DNA: TGTGCCACCCTATGGGACAGGGGCACCGGGGAGCTGTTTTTT

size: many
D: -
J: TRBJ2-2
V: TRBV5-8
CDR3: CASSLGRTNTGELFF
DNA: TGTGCCAGCAGCTTGGGACGGACGAACACCGGGGAGCTGTTTTTT

size: many
D: TRBD1
J: TRBJ2-7
V: TRBV11-2
CDR3: CASSLGVVQGAFEQYF
DNA: TGTGCCAGCAGCTTAGGGGTTGTACAGGGGGCCTTCGAGCAGTACTTC

size: -
D: -
J: TRBJ2-1
V: TRBV12-3/TRBV12-4
CDR3: CASSLDNNEQFF
DNA: TGTGCCAGCAGTTTAGATAACAATGAGCAGTTCTTC

size: few
D: -
J: TRBJ2-3
V: TRBV19
CDR3: CASSSPSGSGVTDTQYF
DNA: TGTGCCAGTAGTAGCCCCTCGGGTAGCGGTGTCACAGATACGCAGTATTTT

size: once
D: -
J: TRBJ2-1
V: TRBV12-3/TRBV12-4
CDR3: CASSPSGYSEQFF
DNA: TGTGCCAGCAGCCCGAGCGGGTACAGTGAGCAGTTCTTC

size: -
D: TRBD1
J: TRBJ1-1
V: TRBV6-5
CDR3: CASSTGQGFEAFF
DNA: TGTGCCAGCAGCACCGGACAGGGGTTTGAAGCTTTCTTT

size: -
D: -
J: TRBJ2-3
V: TRBV18
CDR3: CASSPTTHADTQYF
DNA: TGTGCCAGCTCACCAACGACTCACGCGGATACGCAGTATTTT

size: many
D: -
J: TRBJ1-4
V: TRBV13
CDR3: CASSEVGSYNEKLFF
DNA: TGTGCCAGCAGCGAAGTCGGCAGCTATAATGAAAAACTGTTTTTT

size: many
D: -
J: TRBJ2-7
V: TRBV6-2/TRBV6-3
CDR3: CASSYDGLKSSYEQYF
DNA: TGTGCCAGCAGTTACGACGGCCTAAAGAGCTCCTACGAGCAGTACTTC

size: many
D: -
J: TRBJ2-3
V: TRBV20-1
CDR3: CSARPRALTDTQYF
DNA: TGCAGTGCTAGACCCAGGGCTCTCACAGATACGCAGTATTTT

size: -
D: -
J: TRBJ2-7
V: TRBV19
CDR3: CASSIDQGFNYEQYF
DNA: TGTGCCAGTAGTATAGATCAGGGATTTAACTACGAGCAGTACTTC

size: -
D: TRBD2
J: TRBJ2-1
V: TRBV4-3
CDR3: CASSQVVWGGSDEQFF
DNA: TGCGCCAGCAGCCAAGTTGTTTGGGGGGGAAGCGATGAGCAGTTCTTC

size: -
D: -
J: TRBJ1-2
V: TRBV29-1
CDR3: CSVPIVPSYGYTF
DNA: TGCAGCGTTCCCATAGTACCCAGCTATGGCTACACCTTC

size: -
D: TRBD1
J: TRBJ1-3
V: TRBV19
CDR3: CASSEGGPGNTIYF
DNA: TGTGCCAGTAGTGAAGGGGGCCCTGGAAACACCATATATTTT

size: many
D: -
J: TRBJ1-5
V: TRBV19
CDR3: CASKGYSNQPQHF
DNA: TGTGCCAGTAAAGGGTATAGCAATCAGCCCCAGCATTTT

size: few
D: -
J: TRBJ1-1
V: TRBV19
CDR3: CASSTTGGSSSGAFF
DNA: TGTGCCAGTAGCACTACTGGGGGAAGTAGTTCTGGAGCTTTCTTT

size: few
D: TRBD2
J: TRBJ2-3
V: TRBV19
CDR3: CASRTGGDTQYF
DNA: TGTGCCAGTAGGACGGGGGGAGATACGCAGTATTTT

size: many
D: -
J: TRBJ2-3
V: TRBV6-1
CDR3: CASSGLTGSADTQYF
DNA: TGTGCCAGCAGTGGTCTGACAGGATCCGCAGATACGCAGTATTTT

size: many
D: -
J: TRBJ2-7
V: TRBV20-1
CDR3: CSARKAGFYEQYF
DNA: TGCAGTGCTAGAAAGGCGGGTTTCTACGAGCAGTACTTC

size: many
D: -
J: TRBJ2-7
V: TRBV5-1
CDR3: CASSLGQRTSYEQYF
DNA: TGCGCCAGCAGCTTGGGACAGCGCACTTCCTACGAGCAGTACTTC